Sequencing of this T cell receptor beta chain was carried out in a study of cytomegalovirus exposure and HLA in healthy donors. Notes on the study in general: For most TCR beta V segments, an earlier analysis put the productive rate at about 87% or about 30% of the time. Investigators reported about 160 TCR beta chains as tied to cytomegalovirus.

Comments on this clone: Its antigen is undetermined.

The ends were cut back, 0 bases at V and 0 bases at J, with 8 bases in the middle. There are 15 residues in the CDR3. In germline, CDR1 is GTSNPN, CDR2 SVGIG (reference sequence). The PCR employed 60 Vbeta primers together with 13 Jbeta primers. The data were produced by immunoSEQ multiplex PCR, yet TCRdb's version contains in-frame clones alone and is incomplete. The sample shows roughly 160,000 clones, 80% of them seen only once. Each of the donors was a healthy bone marrow donor. The chain has TRBV30 and TRBJ2-2; no clear D gene. Sequences were obtained from PBMCs. This TCR came from a young man in good health and CMV-seronegative. CDR3 nucleotides: TGTGCCTGGAGTGTACAGAACCCGAACACCGGGGAGCTGTTTTTT. It specifies CAWSVQNPNTGELFF.